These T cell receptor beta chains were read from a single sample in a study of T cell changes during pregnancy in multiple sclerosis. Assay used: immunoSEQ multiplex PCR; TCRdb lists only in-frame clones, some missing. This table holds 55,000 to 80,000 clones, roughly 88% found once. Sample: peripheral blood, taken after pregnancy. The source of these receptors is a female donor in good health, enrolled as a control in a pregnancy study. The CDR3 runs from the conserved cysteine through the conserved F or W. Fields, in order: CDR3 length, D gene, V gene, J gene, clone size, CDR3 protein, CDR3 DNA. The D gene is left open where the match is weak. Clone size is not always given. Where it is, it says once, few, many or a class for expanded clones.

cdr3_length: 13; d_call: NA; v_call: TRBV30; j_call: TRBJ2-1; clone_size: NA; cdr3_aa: CAWSVRARGEQFF; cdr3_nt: TGTGCCTGGAGTGTACGTGCAAGGGGGGAGCAGTTCTTC
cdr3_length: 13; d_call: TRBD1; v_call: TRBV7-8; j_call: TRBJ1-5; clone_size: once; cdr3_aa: CASSAGGLQPQHF; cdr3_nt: TGTGCCAGCAGCGCAGGGGGCCTTCAGCCCCAGCATTTT
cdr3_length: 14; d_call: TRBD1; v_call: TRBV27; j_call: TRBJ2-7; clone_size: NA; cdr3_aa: CASSFGDSFYEQYF; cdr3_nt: TGTGCCAGCAGTTTTGGGGACAGCTTTTACGAGCAGTACTTC
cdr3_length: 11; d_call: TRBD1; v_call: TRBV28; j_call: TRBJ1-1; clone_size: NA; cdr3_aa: CAGQGRTEAFF; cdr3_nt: TGTGCGGGACAGGGAAGGACTGAAGCTTTCTTT
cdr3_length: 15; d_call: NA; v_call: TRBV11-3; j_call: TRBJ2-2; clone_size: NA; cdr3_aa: CASSLSGRFTGELFF; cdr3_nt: TGTGCCAGCAGCTTATCCGGGAGATTCACCGGGGAGCTGTTTTTT
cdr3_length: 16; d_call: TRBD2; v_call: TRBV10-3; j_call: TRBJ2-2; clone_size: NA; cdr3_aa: CATAPSGRANTGELFF; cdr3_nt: TGTGCCACCGCTCCCTCCGGGAGGGCGAACACCGGGGAGCTGTTTTTT
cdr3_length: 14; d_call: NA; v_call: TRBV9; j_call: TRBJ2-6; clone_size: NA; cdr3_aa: CASSVGWGANVLTF; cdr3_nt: TGTGCCAGCAGCGTGGGCTGGGGGGCCAACGTCCTGACTTTC
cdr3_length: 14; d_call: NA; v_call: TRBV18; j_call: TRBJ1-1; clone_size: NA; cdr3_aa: CASSPGTGGTEAFF; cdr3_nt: TGTGCCAGCTCACCAGGGACCGGGGGCACTGAAGCTTTCTTT
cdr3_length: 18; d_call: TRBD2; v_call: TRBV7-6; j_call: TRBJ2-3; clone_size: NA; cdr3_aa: CASSLAPSTSGRADTQYF; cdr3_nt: TGTGCCAGCAGCTTAGCGCCCTCGACTAGCGGGAGGGCGGATACGCAGTATTTT
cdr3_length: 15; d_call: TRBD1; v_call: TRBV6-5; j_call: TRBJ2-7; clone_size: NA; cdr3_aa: CASSYSGQGAYEQYF; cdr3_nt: TGTGCCAGCAGTTACTCGGGACAGGGGGCCTACGAGCAGTACTTC
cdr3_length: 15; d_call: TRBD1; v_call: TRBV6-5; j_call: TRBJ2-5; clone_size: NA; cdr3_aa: CASRSSGTAQETQYF; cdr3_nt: TGTGCCAGCAGGTCATCCGGGACAGCCCAAGAGACCCAGTACTTC
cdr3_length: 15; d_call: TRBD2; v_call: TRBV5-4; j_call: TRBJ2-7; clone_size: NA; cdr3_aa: CASSLAGVAGVEQYF; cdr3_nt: TGTGCCAGCAGCTTGGCCGGGGTAGCGGGAGTCGAGCAGTACTTC
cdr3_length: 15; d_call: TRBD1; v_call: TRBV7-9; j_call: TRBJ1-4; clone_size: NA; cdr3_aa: CASSQSAGGNEKLFF; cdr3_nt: TGTGCCAGCAGCCAGAGCGCAGGGGGTAATGAAAAACTGTTTTTT
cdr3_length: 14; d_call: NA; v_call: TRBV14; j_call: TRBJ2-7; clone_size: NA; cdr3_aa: CASSQAGSLYEQYF; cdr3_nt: TGTGCCAGCAGCCAGGCGGGGAGTCTCTACGAGCAGTACTTC
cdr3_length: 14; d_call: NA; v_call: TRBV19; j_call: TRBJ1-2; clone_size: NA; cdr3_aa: CASTLPGGGYGYTF; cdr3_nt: TGTGCCAGTACCCTTCCGGGGGGTGGCTATGGCTACACCTTC
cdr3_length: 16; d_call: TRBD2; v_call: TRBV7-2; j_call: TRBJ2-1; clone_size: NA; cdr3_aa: CASIRSSGGAGDEQFF; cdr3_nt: TGTGCCTCTATCCGGTCTAGCGGGGGGGCTGGCGATGAGCAGTTCTTC
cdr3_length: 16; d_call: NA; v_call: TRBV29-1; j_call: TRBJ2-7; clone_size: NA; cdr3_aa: CSVFGTDTSGRRGQYF; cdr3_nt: TGCAGCGTCTTTGGGACAGATACTAGCGGACGAAGAGGGCAGTACTTC
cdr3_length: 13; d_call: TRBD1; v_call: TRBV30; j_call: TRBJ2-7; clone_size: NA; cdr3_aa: CAHAGQGAGEQYF; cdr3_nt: TGTGCCCACGCGGGACAGGGGGCTGGCGAGCAGTACTTC
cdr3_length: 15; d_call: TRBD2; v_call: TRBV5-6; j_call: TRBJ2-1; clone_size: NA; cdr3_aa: CASSLLAGAYNEQFF; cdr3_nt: TGTGCCAGCAGCTTGCTAGCGGGCGCCTACAATGAGCAGTTCTTC
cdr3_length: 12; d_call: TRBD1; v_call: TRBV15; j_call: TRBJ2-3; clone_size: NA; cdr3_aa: CATRQGVNTQYF; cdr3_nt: TGTGCCACCAGACAGGGGGTGAATACGCAGTATTTT
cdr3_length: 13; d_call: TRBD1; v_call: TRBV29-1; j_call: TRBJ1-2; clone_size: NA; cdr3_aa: CSVEDAWTGGYTF; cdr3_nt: TGCAGCGTTGAAGACGCCTGGACAGGTGGCTACACCTTC
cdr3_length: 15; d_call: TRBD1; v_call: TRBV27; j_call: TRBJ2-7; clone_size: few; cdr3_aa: CASSRTGGPSYEQYF; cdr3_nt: TGTGCCAGCAGTCGGACAGGGGGCCCGTCCTACGAGCAGTACTTC
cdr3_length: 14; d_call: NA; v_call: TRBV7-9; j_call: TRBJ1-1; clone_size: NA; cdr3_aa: CASSPDSVATEAFF; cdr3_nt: TGTGCCAGCAGCCCCGACTCCGTGGCCACTGAAGCTTTCTTT
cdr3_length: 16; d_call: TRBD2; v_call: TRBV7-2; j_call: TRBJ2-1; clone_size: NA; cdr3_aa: CASSLLAGGPYNEQFF; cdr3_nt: TGTGCCAGCAGCCTACTAGCGGGAGGGCCGTACAATGAGCAGTTCTTC
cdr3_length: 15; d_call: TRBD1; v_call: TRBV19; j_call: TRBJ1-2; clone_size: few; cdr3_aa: CASTLRDRINYGYTF; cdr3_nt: TGTGCCAGTACCCTCCGGGACAGGATTAACTATGGCTACACCTTC
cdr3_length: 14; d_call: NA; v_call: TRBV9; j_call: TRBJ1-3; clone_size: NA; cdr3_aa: CASSVGPGGNTIYF; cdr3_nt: TGTGCCAGCAGCGTAGGACCCGGGGGAAACACCATATATTTT
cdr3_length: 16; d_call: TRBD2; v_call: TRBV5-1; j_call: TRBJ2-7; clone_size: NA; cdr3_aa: CASSATLAGAPYEQYF; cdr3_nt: TGCGCCAGCAGTGCAACGCTAGCGGGAGCCCCCTACGAGCAGTACTTC
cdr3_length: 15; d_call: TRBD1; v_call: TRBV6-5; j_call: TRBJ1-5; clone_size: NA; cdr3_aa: CASSYGTGYNQPQHF; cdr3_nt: TGTGCCAGCAGTTATGGGACAGGATATAATCAGCCCCAGCATTTT
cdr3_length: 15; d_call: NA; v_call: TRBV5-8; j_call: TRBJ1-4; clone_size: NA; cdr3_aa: CASSLMAATNEKLFF; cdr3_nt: TGTGCCAGCAGCTTGATGGCAGCAACTAATGAAAAACTGTTTTTT
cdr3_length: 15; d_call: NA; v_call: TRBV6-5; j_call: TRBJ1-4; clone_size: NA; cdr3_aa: CASSYYRALPEKLFF; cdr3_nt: TGTGCCAGCAGTTACTATCGTGCGTTACCTGAAAAACTGTTTTTT
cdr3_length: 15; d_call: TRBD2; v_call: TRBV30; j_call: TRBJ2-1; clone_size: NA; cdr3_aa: CAWTIAGGPFNEQFF; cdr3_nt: TGTGCCTGGACCATAGCGGGGGGGCCTTTCAATGAGCAGTTCTTC
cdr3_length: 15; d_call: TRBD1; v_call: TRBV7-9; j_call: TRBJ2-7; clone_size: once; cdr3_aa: CASSLTGQGAYEQYF; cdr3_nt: TGTGCCAGCAGCTTAACAGGACAGGGGGCCTACGAGCAGTACTTC
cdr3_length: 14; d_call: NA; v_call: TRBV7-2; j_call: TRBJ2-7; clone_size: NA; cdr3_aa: CASSQDWLSYEQYF; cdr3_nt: TGTGCCAGCAGCCAGGACTGGCTCTCCTACGAGCAGTACTTC
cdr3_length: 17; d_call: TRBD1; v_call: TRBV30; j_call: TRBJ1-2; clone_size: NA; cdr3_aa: CAWSRMGTGVSAGGYTF; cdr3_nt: TGTGCCTGGAGTCGTATGGGGACAGGGGTTTCCGCGGGAGGCTACACCTTC
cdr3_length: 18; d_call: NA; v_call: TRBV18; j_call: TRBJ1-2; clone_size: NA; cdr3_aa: CASSPSKGQPPLRYGYTF; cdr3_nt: TGTGCCAGCTCACCATCAAAAGGACAGCCACCCCTCCGTTATGGCTACACCTTC
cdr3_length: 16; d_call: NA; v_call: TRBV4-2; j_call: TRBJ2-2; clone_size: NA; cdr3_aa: CASSHPVTSNTGELFF; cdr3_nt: TGTGCCAGCAGTCACCCCGTAACTTCGAACACCGGGGAGCTGTTTTTT
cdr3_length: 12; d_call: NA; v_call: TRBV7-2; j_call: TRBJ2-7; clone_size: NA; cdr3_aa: CASSLVRGEQYF; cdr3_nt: TGTGCCAGCAGCTTAGTAAGGGGGGAGCAGTACTTC
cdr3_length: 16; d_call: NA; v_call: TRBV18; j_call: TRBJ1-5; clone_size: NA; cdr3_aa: CASSLIPDVANQPQHF; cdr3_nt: TGTGCCAGCTCACTTATCCCGGACGTAGCGAATCAGCCCCAGCATTTT
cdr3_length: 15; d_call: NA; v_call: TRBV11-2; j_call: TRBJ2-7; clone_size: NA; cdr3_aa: CASSLAGGLSYEQYF; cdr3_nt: TGTGCCAGCAGCTTAGCGGGCGGACTCTCCTACGAGCAGTACTTC
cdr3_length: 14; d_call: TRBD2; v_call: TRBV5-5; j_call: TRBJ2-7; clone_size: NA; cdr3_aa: CASISGGLDPGQYF; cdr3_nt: TGTGCCAGCATCTCGGGGGGACTCGACCCGGGACAGTACTTC
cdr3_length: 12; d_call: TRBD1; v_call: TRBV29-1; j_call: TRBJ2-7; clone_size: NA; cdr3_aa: CSVEIWDRTKYF; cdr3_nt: TGCAGCGTTGAAATTTGGGACAGGACAAAGTACTTC